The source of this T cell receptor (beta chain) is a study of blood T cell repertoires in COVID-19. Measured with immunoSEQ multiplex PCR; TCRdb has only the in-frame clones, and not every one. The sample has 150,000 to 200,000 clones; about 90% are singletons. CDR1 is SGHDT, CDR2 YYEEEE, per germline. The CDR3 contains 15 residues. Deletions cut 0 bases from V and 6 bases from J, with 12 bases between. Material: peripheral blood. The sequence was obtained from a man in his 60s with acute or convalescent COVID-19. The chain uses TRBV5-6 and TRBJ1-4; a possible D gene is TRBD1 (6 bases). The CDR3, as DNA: TGTGCCAGCAGCTTGGTTGGGACAAAGGATGAAAAACTGTTTTTT. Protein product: CASSLVGTKDEKLFF.